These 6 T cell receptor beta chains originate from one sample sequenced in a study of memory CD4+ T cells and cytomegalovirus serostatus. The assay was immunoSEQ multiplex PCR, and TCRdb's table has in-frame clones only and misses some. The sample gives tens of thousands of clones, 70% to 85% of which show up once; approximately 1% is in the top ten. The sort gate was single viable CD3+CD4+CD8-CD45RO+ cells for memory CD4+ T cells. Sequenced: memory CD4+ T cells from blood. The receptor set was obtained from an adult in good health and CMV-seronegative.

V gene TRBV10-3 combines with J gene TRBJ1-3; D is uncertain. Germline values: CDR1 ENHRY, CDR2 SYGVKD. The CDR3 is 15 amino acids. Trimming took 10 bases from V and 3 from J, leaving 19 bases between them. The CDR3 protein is CATTSPEEGGNTIYF. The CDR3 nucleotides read TGTGCCACTACCAGCCCCGAAGAGGGTGGAAACACCATATATTTT.

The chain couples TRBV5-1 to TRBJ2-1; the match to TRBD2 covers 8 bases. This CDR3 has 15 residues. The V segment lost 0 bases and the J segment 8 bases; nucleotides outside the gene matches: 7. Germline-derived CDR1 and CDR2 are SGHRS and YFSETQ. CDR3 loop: CASSLAGGGVDEQFF. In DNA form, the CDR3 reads TGCGCCAGCAGCTTGGCCGGGGGGGGCGTCGATGAGCAGTTCTTC.

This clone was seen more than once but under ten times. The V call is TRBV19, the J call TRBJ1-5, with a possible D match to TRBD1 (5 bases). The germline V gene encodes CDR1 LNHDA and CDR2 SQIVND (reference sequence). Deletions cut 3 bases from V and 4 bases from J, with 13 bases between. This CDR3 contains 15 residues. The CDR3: CASSIKGSVNQPQHF. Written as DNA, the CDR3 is TGTGCCAGTAGTATTAAGGGGTCCGTAAATCAGCCCCAGCATTTT.

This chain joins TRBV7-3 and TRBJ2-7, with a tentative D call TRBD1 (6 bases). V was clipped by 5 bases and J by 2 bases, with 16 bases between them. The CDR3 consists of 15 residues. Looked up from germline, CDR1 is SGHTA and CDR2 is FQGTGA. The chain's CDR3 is CASSPARGSPYEQYF. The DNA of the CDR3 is TGTGCCAGCAGCCCGGCGAGGGGGTCCCCCTACGAGCAGTACTTC.

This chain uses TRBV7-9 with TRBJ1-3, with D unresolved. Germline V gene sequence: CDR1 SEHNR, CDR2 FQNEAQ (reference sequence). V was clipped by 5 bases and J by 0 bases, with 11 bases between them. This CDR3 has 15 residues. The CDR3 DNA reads TGTGCCAGCAGCCCGATACTCAGCTCTGGAAACACCATATATTTT. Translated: CASSPILSSGNTIYF.

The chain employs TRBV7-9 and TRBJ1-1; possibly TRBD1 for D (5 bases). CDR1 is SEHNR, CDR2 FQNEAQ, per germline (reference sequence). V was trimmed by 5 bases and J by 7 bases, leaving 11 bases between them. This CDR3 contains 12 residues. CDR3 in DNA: TGTGCCAGCAGCGGGCCGGGGCTTGAAGCTTTCTTT. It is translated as CASSGPGLEAFF.